The rows below give T cell receptor beta chains drawn from one sample of a study of cytomegalovirus exposure and HLA in healthy donors. Sequencing was performed with immunoSEQ multiplex PCR; in TCRdb, only in-frame clones are kept and a portion is missing. Counted here are more than 85,000 clones, around 10% occurring once; the ten biggest clones make up 5.1%. The sample consisted of PBMCs. The receptors come from a man aged 50-60 years in good health and CMV-seropositive. Both conserved end residues are trimmed from each CDR3.

11	TRBV28	TRBJ1-5	ASSLGGAQPQH
12	TRBV15	TRBJ1-1	ATSRDRRSAEAF
11	TRBV30	TRBJ2-5	AWSGGGGETQY
13	TRBV11-3	TRBJ2-2	ASSLRGQGDGELF
11	TRBV2	TRBJ1-5	ASMGQGNQPQH
13	TRBV30	TRBJ1-2	AWWTLKTVNYGYT
9	TRBV20-1	TRBJ1-2	SVRSGYGYT
12	TRBV6-1	TRBJ2-7	ASSEVGSVYEQY
14	TRBV6-5	TRBJ2-3	ASSSLAGLAGDTQY
15	TRBV4-3	TRBJ2-1	ASSRQRGAASYNEQF
13	TRBV19	TRBJ1-1	ASSRAGGMNTEAF
16	TRBV18	TRBJ2-5	ASSPTYLDRPNQETQY
11	TRBV10-2	TRBJ1-2	ASSEIGGYGYT
12	TRBV28	TRBJ2-7	ASSFTGTGPEQY
13	TRBV6-1	TRBJ2-3	ASSARQGSTDTQY
15	TRBV4-1	TRBJ2-2	ASSHSGTPANTGELF
11	TRBV6-5	TRBJ1-1	ASSLAGESRAF
13	TRBV10-3	TRBJ1-1	AISDQGKVNTEAF
12	TRBV18	TRBJ2-5	ASSSPTGWKTQY
12	TRBV9	TRBJ2-1	ASSQGQGSYEQF
12	TRBV7-3	TRBJ2-7	ASSSTGSADEQY
13	TRBV19	TRBJ2-1	ASSFGQGWANEQF
12	TRBV5-1	TRBJ2-5	ASSLLAGQETQY
9	TRBV2	TRBJ2-1	ASSEYNEQF
14	TRBV18	TRBJ2-3	ASSPRGQYQDNTQY